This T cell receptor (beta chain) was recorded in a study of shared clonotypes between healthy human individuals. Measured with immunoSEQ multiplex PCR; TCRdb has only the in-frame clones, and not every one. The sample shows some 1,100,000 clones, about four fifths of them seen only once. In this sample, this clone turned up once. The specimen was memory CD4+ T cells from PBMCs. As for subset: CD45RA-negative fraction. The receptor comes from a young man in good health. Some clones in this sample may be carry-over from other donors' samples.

The CDR3 sequence is CASSWGGGQSYEQYF. In nucleotides, the CDR3 is TGTGCCAGCAGCTGGGGGGGAGGACAGTCCTACGAGCAGTACTTC. V usage is TRBV14 and J usage is TRBJ2-7; perhaps TRBD2 as D (7 bases). With 5 bases removed from V and 1 base from J, the gap between germline ends came to 15 bases. The CDR3 totals 15 residues. The germline V gene has CDR1 SGHDN and CDR2 FVKESK.